This T cell receptor (beta chain) was recovered during a study of blood T cell repertoires in COVID-19. Trimming removed 3 bases at V and 8 bases at J, with 13 bases between. The length of the CDR3 is 13 residues. TCRdb's copy holds only in-frame clones and misses some; the assay was immunoSEQ multiplex PCR. This sample has over 120,000 clones; 65% to 90% occur once, and the top ten carry about 9.4%. Sample: peripheral blood. The clonotype originates from a man aged 55 to 70 with active or convalescent COVID-19. This chain connects TRBV12-3 or TRBV12-4 to TRBJ1-2; D uncertain. The CDR3 is CASSLLHQYGYTF. For the CDR3, the DNA is TGTGCCAGCAGTTTGTTACACCAGTACGGCTACACCTTC.